These 12 T cell receptor beta chains came from one sample sequenced in a study of shared clonotypes between healthy human individuals. Profiling relied on immunoSEQ multiplex PCR, and the TCRdb table lists in-frame clones only, not all of them. The data contain hundreds of thousands of clones, about four fifths of them singletons. Sequencing was done on a sample of PBMCs. The source is a woman in her 40s in good health. Some clones in this sample may be carry-over from other donors' samples.

The chain has TRBV11-2 and TRBJ1-4; no clear D. The CDR3 is 14 residues long. CDR1 and CDR2 from the germline V gene are SGHAT and FQNNGV. Trimming removed 5 bases at V and 2 bases at J, with 9 bases between. The CDR3 bases are TGTGCCAGCAGCCCGGGAGGTACTAATGAAAAACTGTTTTTT. It codes for CASSPGGTNEKLFF.

As concerns this clone: Distinct nucleotide sequences in the sample also encode this CDR3. The chain joins TRBV18 to TRBJ2-1; 7 positions agree with TRBD1. Unmatched junction bases numbered 4, after V lost 6 bases and J lost 2 bases. The germline V gene encodes CDR1 KGHSH and CDR2 LQKENI. CDR3 length: 14 residues. The CDR3 nucleotides are TGTGCCAGCTCCCCCGGGACAGCCTACAATGAGCAGTTCTTC. Translating gives CASSPGTAYNEQFF.

This chain uses TRBV29-1 with TRBJ2-3; 7 nucleotides align to TRBD2. The CDR3 totals 14 residues. V lost 4 bases to trimming and J lost 1 base; unmatched junction nucleotides: 5. CDR1 and CDR2 (germline): SQVTM, ANQGSEA. The CDR3 loop reads CSVVGGEGTDTQYF. CDR3 sequence (DNA): TGCAGCGTTGTGGGGGGGGAGGGCACAGATACGCAGTATTTT.

The chain joins TRBV5-1 to TRBJ1-1, with 12 bases matching TRBD1. V lost 4 bases to trimming and J lost 6 bases; unmatched junction nucleotides: 7. CDR3 length: 15 amino acids. The germline gives CDR1 SGHRS, CDR2 YFSETQ. The DNA for the CDR3 is TGCGCCAGCAGCCCCGGGGACAGGGGGCTATCTGAAGCTTTCTTT. Encoded protein: CASSPGDRGLSEAFF.

The J gene is TRBJ1-4, the V gene TRBV18; 9 bases line up with TRBD1. Germline V gives CDR1 KGHSH, CDR2 LQKENI. V lost 4 bases, J lost 4 bases, and 7 bases stayed unmatched. The CDR3 has 16 residues. The CDR3 spells CASSLLPGQGNEKLFF. CDR3 DNA: TGTGCCAGCTCACTTCTACCGGGACAGGGTAATGAAAAACTGTTTTTT.

The J gene is TRBJ1-5, the V gene TRBV15, with 10 bases identical to TRBD1. Germline loops: CDR1 LNHNV, CDR2 YYDKDF (reference sequence). The V segment lost 1 base and the J segment 2 bases; nucleotides outside the gene matches: 5. The CDR3 loop spans 17 amino acids. CDR3 in amino acids: CATSRGQTGGRNQPQHF. For the CDR3, the DNA is TGTGCCACCAGCAGAGGTCAGACAGGGGGCCGCAATCAGCCCCAGCATTTT.

This sequence joins TRBV19 and TRBJ2-3; 8 bases line up with TRBD2. This CDR3 has 15 residues. V dropped 7 bases and J dropped 4; count of bases not matched to a gene: 10. CDR1 is LNHDA, CDR2 SQIVND, per germline (reference sequence). For the CDR3, the DNA is TGTGCCAGTACCTCTGGAGCGGGAGTGGCAGATACGCAGTATTTT. It specifies CASTSGAGVADTQYF.

The chain has TRBV5-4 and TRBJ2-1, with TRBD2 identical over 7 bases. The V gene end was trimmed by 1 base and the J gene end by 6 bases; junction bases not matched to a gene: 7. The germline V gene has CDR1 SGHNT and CDR2 YYREEE (reference sequence). The CDR3 sequence is 15 residues long. The DNA of the CDR3 is TGTGCCAGCAGCTTGTTCGGACTAGTAGTCAATGAGCAGTTCTTC. This gives the protein CASSLFGLVVNEQFF.

V usage is TRBV6-1 and J usage is TRBJ2-5, with TRBD1 matching 7 bases. The length of the CDR3 is 14 residues. Per the germline V gene, CDR1 is MNHNS and CDR2 is SASEGT. The V and J ends lost 4 bases and 1 base, in that order; junction bases with no gene match: 3. This chain's CDR3 is CASSAWTGQETQYF. CDR3 sequence (DNA): TGTGCCAGCAGTGCTTGGACAGGCCAAGAGACCCAGTACTTC.

The chain has TRBV7-2 and TRBJ2-5; 9 bases are shared with TRBD2. With 5 bases clipped from V and 2 bases from J, the junction kept 12 bases outside the gene matches. CDR1 is SGHTA, CDR2 FQGNSA, per germline. The CDR3 length is 17 residues. CDR3 in amino acids: CASSPHLAGLSQETQYF. CDR3 DNA sequence: TGTGCCAGCAGCCCCCACCTAGCGGGGCTTAGTCAAGAGACCCAGTACTTC.

Points on this clone: This is likely an artifact of a read error, given a far larger clone one base away. The CDR3 sequence is CASTRAGVYEQYF. The CDR3 DNA reads TGTGCCAGCACCCGAGCGGGAGTCTACGAGCAGTACTTC. V is TRBV27 and J is TRBJ2-5, with 8 bases that match TRBD2. The J call is doubtful: the DNA matches TRBJ2-7 better. Germline CDR1 is MNHEY and CDR2 is SMNVEV (reference sequence). The CDR3 contains 13 residues.

The chain employs TRBV7-2 and TRBJ2-7; 10 bases agree with TRBD2. V was clipped by 4 bases and J by 3 bases; unmatched bases: 0. Germline assignment: CDR1 SGHTA and CDR2 FQGNSA. CDR3 size: 13 residues. This CDR3 reads CASSSSGSYEQYF. The DNA of the CDR3 is TGTGCCAGCAGCTCTAGCGGGAGCTACGAGCAGTACTTC.